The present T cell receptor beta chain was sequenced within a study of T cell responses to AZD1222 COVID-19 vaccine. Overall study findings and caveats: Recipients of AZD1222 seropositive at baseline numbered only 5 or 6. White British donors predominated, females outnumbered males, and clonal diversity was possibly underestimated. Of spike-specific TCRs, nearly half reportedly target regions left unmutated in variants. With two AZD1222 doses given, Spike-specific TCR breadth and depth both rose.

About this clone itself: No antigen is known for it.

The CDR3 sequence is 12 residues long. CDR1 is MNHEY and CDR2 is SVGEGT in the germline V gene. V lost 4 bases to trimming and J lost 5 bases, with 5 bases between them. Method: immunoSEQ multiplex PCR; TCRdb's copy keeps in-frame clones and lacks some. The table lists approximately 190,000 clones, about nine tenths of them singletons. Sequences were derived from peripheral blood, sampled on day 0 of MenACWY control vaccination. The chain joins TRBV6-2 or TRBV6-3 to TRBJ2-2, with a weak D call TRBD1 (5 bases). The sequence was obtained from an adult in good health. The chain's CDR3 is CASSWTTGELFF. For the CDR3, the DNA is TGTGCCAGCAGTTGGACAACCGGGGAGCTGTTTTTT.